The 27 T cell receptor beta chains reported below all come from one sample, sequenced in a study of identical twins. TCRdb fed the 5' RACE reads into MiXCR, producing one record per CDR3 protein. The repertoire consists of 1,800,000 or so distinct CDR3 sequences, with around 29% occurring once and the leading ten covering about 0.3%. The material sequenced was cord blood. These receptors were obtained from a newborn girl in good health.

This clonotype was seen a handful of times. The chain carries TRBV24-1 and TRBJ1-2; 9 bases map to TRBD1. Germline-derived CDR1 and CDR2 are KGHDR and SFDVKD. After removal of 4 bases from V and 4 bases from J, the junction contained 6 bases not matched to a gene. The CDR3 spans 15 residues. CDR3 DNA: TGTGCCACCAGTGACCGGACAGGGGCAGGCTATGGCTACACCTTC. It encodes CATSDRTGAGYGYTF.

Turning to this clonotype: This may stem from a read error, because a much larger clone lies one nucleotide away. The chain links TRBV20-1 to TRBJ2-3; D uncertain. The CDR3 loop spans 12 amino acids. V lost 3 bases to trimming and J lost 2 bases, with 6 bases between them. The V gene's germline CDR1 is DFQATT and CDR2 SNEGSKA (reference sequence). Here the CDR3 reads CSARWYTDTQYF. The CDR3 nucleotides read TGCAGTGCTAGGTGGTACACAGATACGCAGTATTTT.

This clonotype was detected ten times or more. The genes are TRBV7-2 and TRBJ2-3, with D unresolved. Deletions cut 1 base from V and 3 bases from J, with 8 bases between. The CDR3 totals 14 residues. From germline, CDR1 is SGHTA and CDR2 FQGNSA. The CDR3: CASSLVLSTDTQYF. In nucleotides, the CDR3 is TGTGCCAGCAGCTTAGTTCTCTCAACAGATACGCAGTATTTT.

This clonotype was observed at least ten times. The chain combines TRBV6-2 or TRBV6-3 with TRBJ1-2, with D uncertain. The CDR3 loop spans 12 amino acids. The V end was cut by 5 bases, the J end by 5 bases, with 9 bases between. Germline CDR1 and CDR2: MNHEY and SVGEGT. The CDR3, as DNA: TGTGCCAGCAGTCCAGCGGTATATGGCTACACCTTC. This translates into CASSPAVYGYTF.

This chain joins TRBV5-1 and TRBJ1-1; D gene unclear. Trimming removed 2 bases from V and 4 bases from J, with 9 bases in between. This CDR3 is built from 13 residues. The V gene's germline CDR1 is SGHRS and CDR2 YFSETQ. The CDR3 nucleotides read TGCGCCAGCAGCTTAGAGATGGTCACTGAAGCTTTCTTT. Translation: CASSLEMVTEAFF.

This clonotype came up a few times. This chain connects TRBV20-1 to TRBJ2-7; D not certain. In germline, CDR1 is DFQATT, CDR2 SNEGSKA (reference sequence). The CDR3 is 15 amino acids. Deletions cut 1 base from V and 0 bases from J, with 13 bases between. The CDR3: CSARVARAFSYEQYF. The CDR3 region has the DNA TGCAGTGCTAGAGTCGCGCGAGCGTTCTCCTACGAGCAGTACTTC.

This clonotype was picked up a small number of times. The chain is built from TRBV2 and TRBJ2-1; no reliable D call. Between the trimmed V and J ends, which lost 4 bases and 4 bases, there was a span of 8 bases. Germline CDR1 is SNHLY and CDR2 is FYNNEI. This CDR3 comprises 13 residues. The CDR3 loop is CASSVAQYNEQFF. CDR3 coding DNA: TGTGCCAGCAGTGTGGCCCAATACAATGAGCAGTTCTTC.

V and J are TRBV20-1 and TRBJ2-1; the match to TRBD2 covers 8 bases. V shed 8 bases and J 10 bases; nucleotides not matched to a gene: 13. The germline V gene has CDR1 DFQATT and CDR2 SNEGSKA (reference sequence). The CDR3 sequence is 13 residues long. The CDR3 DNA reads TGCAGTCCCGGGACTAGTGGGGGATACGAGCAGTTCTTC. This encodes CSPGTSGGYEQFF.

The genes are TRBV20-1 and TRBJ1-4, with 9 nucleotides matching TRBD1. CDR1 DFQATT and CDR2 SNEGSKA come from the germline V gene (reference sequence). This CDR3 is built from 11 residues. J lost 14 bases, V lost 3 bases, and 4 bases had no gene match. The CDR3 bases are TGCAGTGCTAGTACAGGGGGCGAGCTGTTTTTT. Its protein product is CSASTGGELFF.

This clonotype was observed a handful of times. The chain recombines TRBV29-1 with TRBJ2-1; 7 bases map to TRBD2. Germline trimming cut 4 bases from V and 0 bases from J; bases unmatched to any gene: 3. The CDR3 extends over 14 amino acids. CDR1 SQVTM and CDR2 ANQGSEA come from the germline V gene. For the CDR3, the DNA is TGCAGCGTTGGCCAGCGGGACTCCTACAATGAGCAGTTCTTC. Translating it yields CSVGQRDSYNEQFF.

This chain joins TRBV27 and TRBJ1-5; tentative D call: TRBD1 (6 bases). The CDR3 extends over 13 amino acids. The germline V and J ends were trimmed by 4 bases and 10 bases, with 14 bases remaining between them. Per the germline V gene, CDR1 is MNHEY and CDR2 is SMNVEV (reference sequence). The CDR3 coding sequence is TGTGCCAGCAGTTACAGGGCCGTCAGCCCCCAGCATTTT. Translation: CASSYRAVSPQHF.

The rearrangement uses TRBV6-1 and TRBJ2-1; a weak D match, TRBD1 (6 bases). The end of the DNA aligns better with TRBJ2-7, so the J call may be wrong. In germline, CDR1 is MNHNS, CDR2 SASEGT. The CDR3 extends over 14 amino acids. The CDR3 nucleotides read TGTGCCAGTTACGGGCCCCAGGGGTACAATGAGCAGTACTTC. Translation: CASYGPQGYNEQYF.

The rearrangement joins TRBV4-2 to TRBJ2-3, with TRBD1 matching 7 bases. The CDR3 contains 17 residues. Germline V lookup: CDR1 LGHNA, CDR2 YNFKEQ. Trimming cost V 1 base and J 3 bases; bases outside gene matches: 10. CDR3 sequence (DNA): TGTGCCAGCAGCCAAGTCAACAGGGGCTTAGGGACAGATACGCAGTATTTT. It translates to CASSQVNRGLGTDTQYF.

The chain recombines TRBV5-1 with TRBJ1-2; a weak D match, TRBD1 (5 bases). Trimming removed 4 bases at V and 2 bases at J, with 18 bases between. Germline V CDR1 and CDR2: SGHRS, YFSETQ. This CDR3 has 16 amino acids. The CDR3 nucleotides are TGCGCCAGCAGCGCAGTCCGGGACTCCTGGAACTATGGCTACACCTTC. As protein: CASSAVRDSWNYGYTF.

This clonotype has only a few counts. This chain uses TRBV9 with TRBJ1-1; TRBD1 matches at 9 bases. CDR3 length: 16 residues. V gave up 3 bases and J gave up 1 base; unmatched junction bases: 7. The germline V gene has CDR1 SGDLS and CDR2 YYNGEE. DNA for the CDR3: TGTGCCAGCAGCGCCGGGGGGACAGGGCCGAACACTGAAGCTTTCTTT. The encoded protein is CASSAGGTGPNTEAFF.

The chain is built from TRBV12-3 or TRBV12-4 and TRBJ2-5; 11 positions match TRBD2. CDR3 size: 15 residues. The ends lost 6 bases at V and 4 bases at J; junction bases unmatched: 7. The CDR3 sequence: CASRASGGPRETQYF. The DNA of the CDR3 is TGTGCCAGCAGGGCTAGCGGGGGGCCCCGAGAGACCCAGTACTTC.

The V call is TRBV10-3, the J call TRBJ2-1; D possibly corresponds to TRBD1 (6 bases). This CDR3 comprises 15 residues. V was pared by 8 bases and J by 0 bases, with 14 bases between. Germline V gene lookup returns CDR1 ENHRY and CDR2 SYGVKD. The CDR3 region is CAIGQGTSSYNEQFF. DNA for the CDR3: TGTGCCATCGGCCAGGGGACCAGCTCCTACAATGAGCAGTTCTTC.

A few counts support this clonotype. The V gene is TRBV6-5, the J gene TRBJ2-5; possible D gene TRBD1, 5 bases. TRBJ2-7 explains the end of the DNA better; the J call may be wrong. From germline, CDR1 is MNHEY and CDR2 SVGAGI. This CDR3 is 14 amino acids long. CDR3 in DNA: TGTGCCAGCAGCCGGCTGGGGCAAGCCTACGAGCAGTACTTC. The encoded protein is CASSRLGQAYEQYF.

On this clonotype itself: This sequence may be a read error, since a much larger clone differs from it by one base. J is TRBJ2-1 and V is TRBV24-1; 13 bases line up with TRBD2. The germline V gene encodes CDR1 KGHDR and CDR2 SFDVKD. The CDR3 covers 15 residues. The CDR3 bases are TGTGCCACCGGACTAGCGGGAGTAGGCTACAGTGAGCAGTTCTTC. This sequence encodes CATGLAGVGYSEQFF.

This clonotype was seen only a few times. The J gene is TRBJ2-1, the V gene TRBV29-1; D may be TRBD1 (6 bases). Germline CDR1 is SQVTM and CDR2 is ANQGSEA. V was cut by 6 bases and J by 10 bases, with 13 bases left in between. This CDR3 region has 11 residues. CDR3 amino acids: CSVPLRGEQFF. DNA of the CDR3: TGCAGCGTGCCGTTGAGGGGGGAGCAGTTCTTC.

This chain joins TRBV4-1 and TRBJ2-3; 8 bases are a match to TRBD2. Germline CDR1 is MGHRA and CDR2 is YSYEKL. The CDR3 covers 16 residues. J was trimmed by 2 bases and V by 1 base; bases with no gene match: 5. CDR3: CASSQGSGGYTDTQYF. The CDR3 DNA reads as TGCGCCAGCAGCCAAGGAAGCGGGGGATACACAGATACGCAGTATTTT.

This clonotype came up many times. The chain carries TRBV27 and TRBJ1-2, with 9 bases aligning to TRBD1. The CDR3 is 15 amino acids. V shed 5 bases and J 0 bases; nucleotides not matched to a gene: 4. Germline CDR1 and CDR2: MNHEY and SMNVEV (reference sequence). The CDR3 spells CASSIRTGANYGYTF. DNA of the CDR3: TGTGCCAGCAGTATCCGGACAGGGGCTAACTATGGCTACACCTTC.

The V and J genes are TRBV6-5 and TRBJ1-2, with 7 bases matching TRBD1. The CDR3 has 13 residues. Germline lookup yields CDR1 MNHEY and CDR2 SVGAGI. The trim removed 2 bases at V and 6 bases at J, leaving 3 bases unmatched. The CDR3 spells CASSYQGGHGYTF. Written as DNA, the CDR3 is TGTGCCAGCAGTTACCAGGGGGGGCATGGCTACACCTTC.

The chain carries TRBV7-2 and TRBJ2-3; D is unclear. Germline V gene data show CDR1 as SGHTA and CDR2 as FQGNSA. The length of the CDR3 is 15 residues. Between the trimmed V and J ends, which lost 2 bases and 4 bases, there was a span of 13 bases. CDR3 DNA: TGTGCCAGCAGCTTATTCTTGCTCAGCCCAGATACGCAGTATTTT. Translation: CASSLFLLSPDTQYF.

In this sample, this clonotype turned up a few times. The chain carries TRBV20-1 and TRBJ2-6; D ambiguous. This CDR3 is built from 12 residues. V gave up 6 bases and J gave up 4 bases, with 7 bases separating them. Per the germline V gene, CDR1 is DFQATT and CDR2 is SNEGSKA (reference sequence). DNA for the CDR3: TGCAGTGCCCCGAGGGGGGCCAACGTCCTGACTTTC. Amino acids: CSAPRGANVLTF.

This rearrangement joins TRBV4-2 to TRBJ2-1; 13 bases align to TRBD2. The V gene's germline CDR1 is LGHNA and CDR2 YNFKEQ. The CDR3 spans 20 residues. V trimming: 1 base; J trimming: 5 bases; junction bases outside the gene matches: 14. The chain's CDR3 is CASSQVRSLGLAGCNNEQFF. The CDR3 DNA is TGTGCCAGCAGCCAAGTCCGAAGCTTGGGACTAGCGGGATGCAACAATGAGCAGTTCTTC.

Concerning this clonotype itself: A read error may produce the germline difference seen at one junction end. The CDR3 nucleotides read TGCGGCGTTGGGTCGAATCGGGTAGCGGGAGTCGATGAGCAGTTCTTC. Translation gives CGVGSNRVAGVDEQFF. The chain recombines TRBV29-1 with TRBJ2-1, with TRBD2 matching 9 bases. Germline V lookup: CDR1 SQVTM, CDR2 ANQGSEA. The CDR3 has 16 residues.